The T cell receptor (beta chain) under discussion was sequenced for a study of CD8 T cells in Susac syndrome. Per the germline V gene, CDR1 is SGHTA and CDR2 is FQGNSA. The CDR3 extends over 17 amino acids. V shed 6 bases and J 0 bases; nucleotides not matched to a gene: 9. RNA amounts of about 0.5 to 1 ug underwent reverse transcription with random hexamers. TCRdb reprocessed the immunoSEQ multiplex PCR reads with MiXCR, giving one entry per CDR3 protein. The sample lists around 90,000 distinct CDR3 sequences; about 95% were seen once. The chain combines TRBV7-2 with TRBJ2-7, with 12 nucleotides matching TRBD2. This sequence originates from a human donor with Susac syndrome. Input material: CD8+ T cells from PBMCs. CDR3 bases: TGTGCCAGCAGGCCAGTACTAGCGGGGGGTAGCTCCTACGAGCAGTACTTC. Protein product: CASRPVLAGGSSYEQYF.